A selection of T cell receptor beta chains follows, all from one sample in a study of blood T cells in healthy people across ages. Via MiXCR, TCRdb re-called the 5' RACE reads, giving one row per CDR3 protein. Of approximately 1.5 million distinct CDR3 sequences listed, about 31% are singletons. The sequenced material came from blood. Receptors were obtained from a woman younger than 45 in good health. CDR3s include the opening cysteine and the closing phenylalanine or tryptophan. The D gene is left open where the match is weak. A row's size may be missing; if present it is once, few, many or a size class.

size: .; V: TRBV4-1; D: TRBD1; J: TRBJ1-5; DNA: TGCGCCAGCAGCCAAGGCTGGGGAGGGGGCAGGGGCAATCAGCCCCAGCATTTT; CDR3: CASSQGWGGGRGNQPQHF
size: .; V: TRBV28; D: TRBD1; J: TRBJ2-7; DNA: TGTGCCAGCAGTATGCCGGGACAGCGGCAATACGAGCAGTACTTC; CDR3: CASSMPGQRQYEQYF
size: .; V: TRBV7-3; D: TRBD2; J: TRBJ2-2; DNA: TGTGCCAGCAGCTTAAGTGCCTGGACTAGCGGGGGGTCGACCGGGGAGCTGTTTTTT; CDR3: CASSLSAWTSGGSTGELFF
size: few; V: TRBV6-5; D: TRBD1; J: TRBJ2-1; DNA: TGTGCCAGCAGTTCCTCCCGGACAGGGGTCCAAGTCCAGTTCTTC; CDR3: CASSSSRTGVQVQFF
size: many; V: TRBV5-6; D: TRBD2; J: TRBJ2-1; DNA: TGTGCCAGCAGCTTGCGTCTAGCGGGGGCCTACAATGAGCAGTTCTTC; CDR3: CASSLRLAGAYNEQFF
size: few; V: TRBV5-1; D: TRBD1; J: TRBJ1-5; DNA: TGCGCCAGCAGCCCCGGGACAGGGGTTACCAATCAGCCCCAGCATTTT; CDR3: CASSPGTGVTNQPQHF
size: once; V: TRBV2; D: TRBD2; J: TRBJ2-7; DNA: TGTGCCAGCAGGACTAGCGGGAGACGCGGTGAGCAGTACTTC; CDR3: CASRTSGRRGEQYF
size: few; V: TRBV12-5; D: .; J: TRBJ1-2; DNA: TGTGCTAGTGGTTTGGCCCACGGGGTGGAGAACTATGGCTACACCTTC; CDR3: CASGLAHGVENYGYTF
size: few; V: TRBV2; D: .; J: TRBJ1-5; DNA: TGTGCCAGCAGTTTGGGGGAGCAGCCCCAGCATTTT; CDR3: CASSLGEQPQHF
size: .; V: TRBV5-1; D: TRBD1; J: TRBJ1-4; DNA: TGCGCCAGCAGCGTCGGGACAGAAGGTGAAAAACTGTTTTTT; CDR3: CASSVGTEGEKLFF
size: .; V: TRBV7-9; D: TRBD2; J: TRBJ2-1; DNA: TGTGCCAGCAGCTCCATAGCGGGACACGCCTACAATGAGCAGTTCTTC; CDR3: CASSSIAGHAYNEQFF
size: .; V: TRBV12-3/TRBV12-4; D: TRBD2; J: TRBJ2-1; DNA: TGTGCCAGCAGCGGTCTAGCGGATCGCTCCTACAATGAGCGGTTCTTC; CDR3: CASSGLADRSYNERFF
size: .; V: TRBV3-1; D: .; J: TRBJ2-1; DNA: TGTGCCAACGCTGAAGGCGGCCTTTTAGAGAGCGATGAGCAGTTCTTC; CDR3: CANAEGGLLESDEQFF
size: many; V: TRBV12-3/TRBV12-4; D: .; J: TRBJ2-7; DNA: TGTGCCAGCAGTCCACCGGGCCCTTACGAGCAGTACTTC; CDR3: CASSPPGPYEQYF
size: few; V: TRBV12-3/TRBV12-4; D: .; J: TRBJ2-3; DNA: TGTGCCAGCAGCGCTGGGCGGGGGCTAGATACGCAGTATTTT; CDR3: CASSAGRGLDTQYF
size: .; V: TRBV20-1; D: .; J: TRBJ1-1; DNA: TGCAGTGCTAGAGACGTGGGCAGCCTTGGGGAAACTGAAGCTTTCTTT; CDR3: CSARDVGSLGETEAFF
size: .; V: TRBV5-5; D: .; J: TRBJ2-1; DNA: TGTGCCAGCAGCTTCACGCAGGGTGAGCAGTTCTTC; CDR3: CASSFTQGEQFF
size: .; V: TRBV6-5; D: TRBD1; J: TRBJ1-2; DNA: TGTGCCAGCAGTCACGCCGGGACAGGGGCCAACTATGGCTACACCTTC; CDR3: CASSHAGTGANYGYTF
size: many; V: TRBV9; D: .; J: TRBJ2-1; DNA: TGTGCCAGCAGCGCCGACCCGGGGGACAACAATGAGCAGTTCTTC; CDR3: CASSADPGDNNEQFF
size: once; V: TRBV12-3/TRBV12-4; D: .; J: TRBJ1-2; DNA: TGTGCCAGCAGTCAATTTGGACAAGAACAAGATGGCTACACCTTC; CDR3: CASSQFGQEQDGYTF
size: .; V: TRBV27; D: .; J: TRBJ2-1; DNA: TGTGCCAGCAGTTTTGAGGGGCCAAACCCGTCCTCCTACAATGAGCAGTTCTTC; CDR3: CASSFEGPNPSSYNEQFF
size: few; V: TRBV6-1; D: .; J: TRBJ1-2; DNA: TGTGCCACCAAGTCGAGGGGACGGGCGATCAACTATGGCTACACCTTC; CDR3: CATKSRGRAINYGYTF
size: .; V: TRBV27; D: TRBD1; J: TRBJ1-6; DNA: TGTGCCAGCAGTAAACCCTTTCCAGGGGGGACTAATTCACCCCTCCACTTT; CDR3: CASSKPFPGGTNSPLHF
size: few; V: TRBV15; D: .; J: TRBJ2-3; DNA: TGTGCCACCAGCGGATGGCGAGAATCTAGCACAGATACGCAGTATTTT; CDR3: CATSGWRESSTDTQYF
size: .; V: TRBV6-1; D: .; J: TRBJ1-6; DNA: TGTGCCAGCAGTGAAGCCATGGCTTATAATTCACCCCTCCACTTT; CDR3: CASSEAMAYNSPLHF
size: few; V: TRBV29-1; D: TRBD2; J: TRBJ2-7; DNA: TGCAGCGTAGGAAGGGGTAGCGGGAGGACAGTAGAGCAGTACTTC; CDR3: CSVGRGSGRTVEQYF
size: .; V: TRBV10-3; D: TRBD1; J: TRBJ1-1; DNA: TGTGCCATCAGGGGCGGGACAGAGAACACTGAAGCTTTCTTT; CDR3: CAIRGGTENTEAFF
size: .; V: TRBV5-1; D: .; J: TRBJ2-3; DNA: TGCGCCAGCAGCCCCGAGGTGCACCCCACGCCCACAGATACGCAGTATTTT; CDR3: CASSPEVHPTPTDTQYF
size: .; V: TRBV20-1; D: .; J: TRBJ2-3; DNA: TGCAGTGCTAGCGCCCTCCCAGAAAGGGGGAAGACAGATACGCAGTATTTT; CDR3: CSASALPERGKTDTQYF
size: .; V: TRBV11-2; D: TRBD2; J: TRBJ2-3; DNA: TGTGCCAGCGCCCTGGGCGGGGGGCTTTCCACAGATGCGCAGTATTTT; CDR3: CASALGGGLSTDAQYF
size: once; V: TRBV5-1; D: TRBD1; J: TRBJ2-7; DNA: TGCGCCAGCAGCACCTGGACAGGGCGAAACTCCTACGAGCAGTACTTC; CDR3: CASSTWTGRNSYEQYF
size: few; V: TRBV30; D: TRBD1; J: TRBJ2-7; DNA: TGTGCCTGGAGTGTACGACAGGGAATCTACGAGCAGTACTTC; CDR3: CAWSVRQGIYEQYF
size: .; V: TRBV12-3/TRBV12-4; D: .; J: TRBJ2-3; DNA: TGTGCCAGCAGTTTTAAGGGACCTAGCGCAGATACGCAGTATTTT; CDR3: CASSFKGPSADTQYF
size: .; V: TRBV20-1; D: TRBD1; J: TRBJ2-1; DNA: TGCAGTGCCGATCAGGGGGCGATAGGGCAGTTCTTC; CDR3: CSADQGAIGQFF
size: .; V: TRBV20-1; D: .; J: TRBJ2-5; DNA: TGCAGTGCCAGAGGGGGGTGGGGAGAGACCCAGTACTTC; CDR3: CSARGGWGETQYF
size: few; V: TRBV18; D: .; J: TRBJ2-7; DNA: TGTGCCAGCTCACCAAGTCCCTCAACAAGGGAGCAGTACTTC; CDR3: CASSPSPSTREQYF
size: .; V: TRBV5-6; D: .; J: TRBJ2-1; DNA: TGTGCCAGCAGCTTGGATAGGGACACTCTAATGCCGAGAAACAATGAGCAGTTCTTC; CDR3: CASSLDRDTLMPRNNEQFF
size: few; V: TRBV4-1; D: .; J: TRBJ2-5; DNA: TGCGCCAGCAGCCAAGATAGCTGGGGAACGGACCGAGAGACCCAGTACTTC; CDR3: CASSQDSWGTDRETQYF
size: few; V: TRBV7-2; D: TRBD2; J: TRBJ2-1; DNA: TGTGCCAGCAGCTTAGGGGGGATTAGCGGGGGCTATGAGCAGTTCTTC; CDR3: CASSLGGISGGYEQFF
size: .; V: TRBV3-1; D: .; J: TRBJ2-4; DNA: TGTGCCAGCAGCCCCCGGACTACCTTAGCCAGAAACATTCAGTACTTC; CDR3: CASSPRTTLARNIQYF
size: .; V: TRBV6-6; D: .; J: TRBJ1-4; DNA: TGTGCCAGCAGTTGGGGGGGCCCGAAGGAAAAACTGTTTTTT; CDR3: CASSWGGPKEKLFF
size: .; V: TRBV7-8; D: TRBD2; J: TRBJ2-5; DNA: TGTGCCAGCAGCCGAGAGCGACTAGCGGGAGTAGAGACCCAGTACTTC; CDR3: CASSRERLAGVETQYF
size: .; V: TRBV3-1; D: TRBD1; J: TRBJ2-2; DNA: TGTGCCAGCAGCCCCTTTCTACAGGGGCCCGGGGAGCTGTTTTTT; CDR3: CASSPFLQGPGELFF
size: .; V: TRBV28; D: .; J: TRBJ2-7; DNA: TGTGCCAGCAACCAACTGGGACAAGGTTACGAGCAGTACTTC; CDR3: CASNQLGQGYEQYF
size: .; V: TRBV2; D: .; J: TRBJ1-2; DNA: TGTGCCAGCAGTGGAACCGGCCTCTATGGCTACACCTTC; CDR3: CASSGTGLYGYTF
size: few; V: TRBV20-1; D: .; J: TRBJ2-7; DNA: TGCAGTACCAAGAGGGGCGGGCGGATTAGCGCCTACGAGCAGTACTTC; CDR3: CSTKRGGRISAYEQYF
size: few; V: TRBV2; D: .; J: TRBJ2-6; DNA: TGTGCCAGCAGTGAAGTCAATCCTGGGGCCAACGTCCTGACTTTC; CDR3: CASSEVNPGANVLTF
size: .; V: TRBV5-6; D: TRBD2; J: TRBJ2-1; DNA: TGTGCCAGCAGCTTGGACGGACTAGGAAACGATGAGCAGTTCTTC; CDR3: CASSLDGLGNDEQFF
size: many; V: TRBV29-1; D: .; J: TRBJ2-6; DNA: TGCAGCGTTGAAGTGGCGGGTTCCCTTTCTGGGGCCAACGTCCTGACTTTC; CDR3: CSVEVAGSLSGANVLTF
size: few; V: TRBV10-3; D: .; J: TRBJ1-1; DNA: TGTGCCATCAGTGGACTTCTGCAATCCCGAACCACTGAAGCTTTCTTT; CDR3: CAISGLLQSRTTEAFF
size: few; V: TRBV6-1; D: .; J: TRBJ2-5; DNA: TGTGCCAGCAGCGCACTTCACGGGCGTTTTAAGGAGACCCAGTACTTC; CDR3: CASSALHGRFKETQYF
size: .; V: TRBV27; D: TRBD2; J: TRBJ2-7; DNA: TGTGCCGGCAGTTTACGGGGACTAGCGTACTCCTACGAGCAGTACTTC; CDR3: CAGSLRGLAYSYEQYF
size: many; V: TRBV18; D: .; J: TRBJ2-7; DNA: TGTGCCAGCTCACCACCTCCGGGGCTCGAGCAGTACTTC; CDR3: CASSPPPGLEQYF
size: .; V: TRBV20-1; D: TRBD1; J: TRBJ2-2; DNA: TGCAGTGCCCCCCGGACAGGGGGCACCGGGGAGCTGTTTTTT; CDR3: CSAPRTGGTGELFF
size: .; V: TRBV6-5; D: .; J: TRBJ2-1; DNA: TGTGTCAGCAGTTACTCAGCTTACAATGAGCAGTTCTTC; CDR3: CVSSYSAYNEQFF
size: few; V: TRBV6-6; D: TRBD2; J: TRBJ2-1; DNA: TGTGCCAGCAGTAAAGCCGGGACTAGCGGACGGGGTGAGCAGTTCTTC; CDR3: CASSKAGTSGRGEQFF